This TCR beta chain came from a study of T cells in women clearing cervical HPV infection. TCRdb's table, derived via immunoSEQ multiplex PCR, lists solely in-frame clones and lacks some. The sample totals fewer than 35,000 clones. CDR1 DFQATT and CDR2 SNEGSKA come from the germline V gene (reference sequence). This CDR3 spans 16 amino acids. The V end lost 2 bases, the J end lost 2 bases, and 18 bases lay between the germline ends. For this clone: The read finishes 3 residues shy of the CDR3 end, and the germline J gene is used to complete it.

Sample: blood buffy coat. The rearrangement uses TRBV20-1 and TRBJ2-5; TRBD2 is a possible D gene (6 bases). This receptor was obtained from a woman aged 18 to 75 with a cervical HPV16 infection that either progressed to CIN3+ or cleared (not recorded which). CDR3 residues: CSARRVKAGLQETQYF. Incomplete CDR3 DNA: TGCAGTGCTAGAAGGGTAAAAGCGGGTTTACAAGAGACC.